The 24 T cell receptor beta chains reported below all come from one sample, sequenced in a study of T cells after yellow fever vaccination. TCRdb re-called the 5' RACE reads with MiXCR, one entry per CDR3 protein. The sample has about 310,000 distinct CDR3 sequences; 3.6% are singletons. The specimen comprised PBMCs, sampled on the day of the yellow fever booster vaccination. The receptors derive from a young man who received the YFV17D yellow fever vaccine.

This clonotype was seen more than once but under ten times. The CDR3 nucleotides are TGCGCCAGCAGCTTGGGAGGCGGCAGTCCAACTGGAAACACCATATATTTT. This encodes CASSLGGGSPTGNTIYF. This sequence joins TRBV5-1 and TRBJ1-3; D is unresolved. Germline loops: CDR1 SGHRS, CDR2 YFSETQ. CDR3 length: 17 residues. V was shortened by 0 bases and J by 2 bases, with 15 bases between the two germline ends.

There are a few counts of this clonotype. In DNA form, the CDR3 reads TGTGCCAGCAGCCATAGAATTTACGAGCAGTACTTC. Its protein product is CASSHRIYEQYF. V and J are TRBV6-6 and TRBJ2-7; D gene uncertain. The CDR3 sequence is 12 residues long. The V gene's germline CDR1 is MNHNY and CDR2 SVGAGI (reference sequence). Trimming removed 6 bases from V and 4 bases from J, with 10 bases in between.

This clonotype has ten or more counts. The V and J genes are TRBV20-1 and TRBJ1-5; D is unclear. CDR3 length: 12 amino acids. Trimming stripped 1 base from V and 11 bases from J, with 12 bases between. Germline CDR1 reads DFQATT; CDR2 reads SNEGSKA (reference sequence). In DNA form, the CDR3 reads TGCAGTGCTAGAGCTGACTTTCGGTCCCAGCATTTT. This translates into CSARADFRSQHF.

This clonotype was detected a few times. The chain uses TRBV4-1 and TRBJ1-3, with D perhaps TRBD1 (6 bases). In germline, CDR1 is MGHRA, CDR2 YSYEKL. Deletions cut 4 bases from V and 0 bases from J, with 13 bases between. This CDR3 contains 16 residues. CDR3 sequence: CASSPLGANSGNTIYF. CDR3 nucleotides: TGCGCCAGCAGCCCTTTGGGGGCGAACTCTGGAAACACCATATATTTT.

The rearrangement links TRBV5-1 to TRBJ1-1; D ambiguous. Germline V gene sequence: CDR1 SGHRS, CDR2 YFSETQ. This CDR3 comprises 15 residues. Trimming pared 1 base from V and 1 base from J, leaving 11 bases between. CDR3 sequence (DNA): TGCGCCAGCAGCTTGTCTCCAGCCAAGAACACTGAAGCTTTCTTT. Translation: CASSLSPAKNTEAFF. The whole variable domain, filled in from reference TRBV5-1 and TRBJ1-1, reads KAGVTQTPRYLIKTRGQQVTLSCSPISGHRSVSWYQQTPGQGLQFLFEYFSETQRNKGNFPGRFSGRQFSNSRSEMNVSTLELGDSALYLCASSLSPAKNTEAFFGQGTRLTVV.

This clonotype was counted at least ten times. The chain joins TRBV7-2 to TRBJ2-7, with TRBD1 as a possible D gene (6 bases). V was trimmed by 4 bases and J by 1 base, leaving 11 bases between them. This CDR3 spans 14 amino acids. From germline, CDR1 is SGHTA and CDR2 FQGNSA. The CDR3 DNA reads as TGTGCCAGCAGCTGGGGGCAGGGTTCCTACGAGCAGTACGTC. It specifies CASSWGQGSYEQYV.

This clonotype was seen at least ten times. V is TRBV6-1 and J is TRBJ1-1, with 8 bases fitting TRBD1. The germline CDR1 and CDR2 sequences are MNHNS and SASEGT. V was clipped by 3 bases and J by 1 base; unmatched bases: 1. This CDR3 is built from 14 residues. The CDR3 spells CASSDQGANTEAFF. CDR3 in DNA: TGTGCCAGCAGTGACCAGGGGGCGAACACTGAAGCTTTCTTT.

There are a few counts of this clonotype. The rearrangement uses TRBV7-2 and TRBJ1-1; D remains ambiguous. The CDR3 consists of 13 residues. Trimming removed 4 bases at V and 5 bases at J, with 11 bases between. CDR1 and CDR2 from the germline V gene are SGHTA and FQGNSA. The CDR3 nucleotides read TGTGCCAGCAGCTGGGGTACGAAAACTGAAGCTTTCTTT. It specifies CASSWGTKTEAFF. The full variable domain, rest sourced from reference TRBV7-2 and TRBJ1-1, is GAGVSQSPSNKVTEKGKDVELRCDPISGHTALYWYRQSLGQGLEFLIYFQGNSAPDKSGLPSDRFSAERTGGSVSTLTIQRTQQEDSAVYLCASSWGTKTEAFFGQGTRLTVV.

In its sample, this clonotype was seen many times. This chain links TRBV2 with TRBJ2-5; D could derive from TRBD1 or TRBD2 (6 bases each). The ends were cut back, 1 base at V and 5 bases at J, with 17 bases in the middle. This CDR3 spans 16 amino acids. The V gene's germline CDR1 is SNHLY and CDR2 FYNNEI. Written as DNA, the CDR3 is TGTGCCAGCAGTGAAGGGTCGGGGGCCCCAGTGGAGACCCAGTACTTC. Residues: CASSEGSGAPVETQYF.

This chain joins TRBV25-1 and TRBJ1-2; D ambiguous. Trimming shortened V by 0 bases and J by 2 bases, and 10 bases separated the two germline ends. The CDR3 consists of 15 residues. The germline gives CDR1 MGHDK, CDR2 SYGVNS. The CDR3 DNA reads as TGTGCCAGCAGTGAATACCGGGTGGGGAACTATGGCTACACCTTC. Translation: CASSEYRVGNYGYTF.

Many counts were recorded for this clonotype. The rearrangement joins TRBV5-1 to TRBJ1-1; weak D call: TRBD1 (6 bases). Trimming removed 3 bases at V and 4 bases at J, with 10 bases between. The length of the CDR3 is 13 residues. Germline CDR1 is SGHRS and CDR2 is YFSETQ. Here the CDR3 reads CASSYGQSTEAFF. The CDR3 DNA follows: TGCGCCAGCAGCTACGGACAGTCCACTGAAGCTTTCTTT.

This clonotype was found many times. This chain uses TRBV2 with TRBJ2-7; D could derive from TRBD1 or TRBD2 (7 bases each). CDR1 SNHLY and CDR2 FYNNEI come from the germline V gene. The CDR3 sequence is 13 residues long. V lost 10 bases and J lost 4, with 17 bases in between. This CDR3 reads CATGGTETYEQYF. The CDR3 nucleotides read TGTGCCACCGGGGGGACAGAAACTTACGAGCAGTACTTC.

This clonotype came up a few times. This chain joins TRBV5-1 and TRBJ1-2; 9 bases map to TRBD1. Germline CDR1 and CDR2: SGHRS and YFSETQ. Germline trimming cut 4 bases from V and 6 bases from J; bases unmatched to any gene: 10. CDR3 size: 15 residues. The CDR3 DNA sequence: TGCGCCAGCAGCGGACAGGGGCCTCCGCGGGATGGCTACACCTTC. Translated: CASSGQGPPRDGYTF. The variable domain in full, completed from reference TRBV5-1 and TRBJ1-2, reads KAGVTQTPRYLIKTRGQQVTLSCSPISGHRSVSWYQQTPGQGLQFLFEYFSETQRNKGNFPGRFSGRQFSNSRSEMNVSTLELGDSALYLCASSGQGPPRDGYTFGSGTRLTVV.

This clonotype showed up just a few times. The chain combines TRBV20-1 with TRBJ1-5; 8 bases align to TRBD1. The CDR3 totals 14 residues. The V gene end was trimmed by 6 bases and the J gene end by 11 bases; junction bases not matched to a gene: 15. Germline CDR1 and CDR2: DFQATT and SNEGSKA (reference sequence). The CDR3 DNA follows: TGCAGTGCAACTGACAGGGGCGTTCTTCGGACCCAGCATTTT. It yields the protein CSATDRGVLRTQHF.

This clonotype showed up many times. This chain joins TRBV12-3 or TRBV12-4 and TRBJ2-7; the D gene could be TRBD1 or TRBD2 (5 bases each). The CDR3 spans 14 residues. V gave up 6 bases and J gave up 2 bases, with 14 bases separating them. The CDR3 spells CASRVLRGAYEQYF. Here the CDR3 DNA reads TGTGCCAGCAGAGTCCTCCGGGGCGCCTACGAGCAGTACTTC.

This clonotype was seen repeatedly, ten times or more. J is TRBJ1-1 and V is TRBV27, with D possibly TRBD1 on 6 matching bases. The CDR3 has 16 residues. Trimming left V 2 bases short and J 3 bases short, with 16 bases between. Germline loops: CDR1 MNHEY, CDR2 SMNVEV (reference sequence). The DNA for the CDR3 is TGTGCCAGCAGTTTAGGGCCAGGGGAGGTGTACACTGAAGCTTTCTTT. It encodes CASSLGPGEVYTEAFF.

This clonotype showed up many times. In DNA form, the CDR3 reads TGTGCCAGCAGCGTTTGGGGGGGGGCCACAGATACGCAGTATTTT. It specifies CASSVWGGATDTQYF. This chain uses TRBV9 with TRBJ2-3, with D perhaps TRBD2 (7 bases). V lost 2 bases and J lost 2, with 12 bases in between. Per the germline V gene, CDR1 is SGDLS and CDR2 is YYNGEE. The length of the CDR3 is 15 residues.

As concerns this clonotype: A much larger clone is a single base away; this may be a read error. The chain links TRBV25-1 to TRBJ2-2, with D possibly TRBD2 on 5 matching bases. The CDR3 runs to 12 residues. CDR1 MGHDK and CDR2 SYGVNS come from the germline V gene. The CDR3 sequence is CASSEQPGKLFF. DNA for the CDR3: TGTGCCAGCAGTGAGCAACCCGGGAAGCTGTTTTTT.

This clonotype was observed a handful of times. The CDR3 spells CASSLEGRGEQYF. In nucleotides, the CDR3 is TGTGCCAGCAGCTTAGAGGGAAGAGGCGAGCAGTACTTC. The chain employs TRBV7-9 and TRBJ2-7; D gene ambiguous. The V end was cut by 1 base, the J end by 6 bases, with 10 bases between. Germline-derived CDR1 and CDR2 are SEHNR and FQNEAQ (reference sequence). This CDR3 spans 13 amino acids.

This clonotype was detected ten times or more. The V call is TRBV12-3 or TRBV12-4, the J call TRBJ2-1; D is perhaps TRBD2 (5 bases). The CDR3 runs to 13 residues. Trimming removed 4 bases from V and 5 bases from J, with 9 bases in between. The CDR3 nucleotides are TGTGCCAGCAGTTGGGAGCGGAACAATGAGCAGTTCTTC. Its protein is CASSWERNNEQFF.

This clonotype has a handful of counts. The chain's CDR3 is CASSLVRGGQGFHEQYF. The CDR3 nucleotides are TGTGCCAGCAGCTTAGTTAGGGGGGGACAGGGTTTCCACGAGCAGTACTTC. The genes are TRBV13 and TRBJ2-7; 9 nucleotides agree with TRBD1. V dropped 1 base and J dropped 5; count of bases not matched to a gene: 12. The CDR3 covers 17 residues. CDR1 and CDR2 from the germline V gene are PRHDT and FYEKMQ (reference sequence). Full variable domain (rest looked up from reference TRBV13 and TRBJ2-7): AAGVIQSPRHLIKEKRETATLKCYPIPRHDTVYWYQQGPGQDPQFLISFYEKMQSDKGSIPDRFSAQQFSDYHSELNMSSLELGDSALYFCASSLVRGGQGFHEQYFGPGTRLTVT.

The sample holds a few counts of this clonotype. The chain is built from TRBV7-3 and TRBJ2-1; 8 bases align to TRBD2. This CDR3 is built from 15 residues. CDR1 SGHTA and CDR2 FQGTGA come from the germline V gene. Losses at the gene ends were 3 bases for V and 4 bases for J; bases not matched to a gene: 5. CDR3 protein: CASSFRRGGYNEQFF. CDR3 in DNA: TGTGCCAGCAGCTTCAGACGGGGGGGGTACAATGAGCAGTTCTTC.

This clonotype was observed at least ten times. This rearrangement joins TRBV7-2 to TRBJ2-7; no clear D. Germline assignment: CDR1 SGHTA and CDR2 FQGNSA. Deletions cut 3 bases from V and 1 base from J, with 7 bases between. This CDR3 contains 13 residues. The CDR3 sequence: CASSFDNSYEQYF. The CDR3, as DNA: TGTGCCAGCAGCTTCGACAATTCCTACGAGCAGTACTTC.

This clonotype was recorded at least ten times. The V call is TRBV20-1, the J call TRBJ2-7; D uncertain. Germline assignment: CDR1 DFQATT and CDR2 SNEGSKA (reference sequence). This CDR3 spans 14 amino acids. The DNA for the CDR3 is TGCAGCGCTACCCCGAACGCACTCAACTACGAGCAGTACGTC. Translated: CSATPNALNYEQYV.